This T cell receptor (beta chain) appears in the sequencing data of a study of blood T cell repertoires in COVID-19. As handled by the study authors: It was from reference gene primer amplification that nucleated cell counts were estimated. The protocol was immunoSEQ multiplex PCR, while the TCRdb copy is restricted to in-frame clones and leaves out a portion. That table supplies the V and J calls and clone size; D and trimming were determined from the DNA. The sample comprises 150,000 to 200,000 clones, approximately 88% of which are singletons, and 13% rests with the top ten. The cohort comprised adults aged roughly 18 to 95 years residing in 20 to 30 US areas. This CDR3 spans 15 amino acids. The germline CDR1 and CDR2 sequences are SNHLY and FYNNEI. After removal of 5 bases from V and 8 bases from J, the junction contained 5 bases not matched to a gene.

This TCR was recovered from a woman aged 55-70 years who had recovered from COVID-19. Specimen: PBMCs or T cells enriched from blood (not recorded which). The gene calls are TRBV2 and TRBJ1-6, with 11 bases aligning to TRBD1. In nucleotides, the CDR3 is TGTGCCAGCAGTAGTCGGGACAGGGGGGATTCACCCCTCCACTTT. Translated, it gives CASSSRDRGDSPLHF.